The T cell receptor beta chain described here comes from a study of OX40 agonist ivuxolimab in advanced cancers. Turning to the study itself: Participants could have had prior anti-PD-1, anti-PD-L1 or anti-CTLA-4 therapy, and approximately 37% had some.

This CDR3 spans 14 amino acids. The germline V gene has CDR1 SSHAT and CDR2 FNYEAQ (reference sequence). Repertoires were generated with immunoSEQ multiplex PCR, while TCRdb's copy carries only in-frame clones and drops some. Of 75,000 to 95,000 clones in the sample, roughly nine tenths were seen once. Study-wide results and caveats: CD8+ T cells showed, on average, more clonal expansion than CD4+ cells.

Turning to this clone: No antigen is known for it. One end of the junction varies from germline; a read error may be responsible.

The study sampled blood at baseline, cycle 4 day 1, and cycle 7 day 1. This chain links TRBV7-7 with TRBJ2-1; TRBD2 matches at 12 bases. The sequence derives from an adult with an advanced solid tumor such as melanoma, head and neck, liver or kidney cancer. This material consisted of CD4+ or CD8+ T cells sorted from blood, taken in a trial of the OX40 agonist ivuxolimab. Here the CDR3 reads CASSPGLAGNEQFF. DNA of the CDR3: TGTGCTAGCAGCCCGGGACTAGCGGGTAATGAGCAGTTCTTC.